The source of this TCR beta chain is a study of identical twins. TCRdb called the 5' RACE reads again in MiXCR, with one record for every CDR3 protein. Of nearly 900,000 distinct CDR3 sequences in the sample, roughly an eighth were seen once. A remark on this clonotype: No antigen is known for it.

General study points: Abundant cord blood beta clonotypes carried fewer insertions; memory repertoires showed none.

J was trimmed by 6 bases and V by 4 bases; bases with no gene match: 5. The CDR3 has 15 residues. These data were also filed under a second study, of yellow fever vaccine responses in identical twins.

This rearrangement joins TRBV12-3 or TRBV12-4 to TRBJ1-6, with TRBD1 matching over 8 bases. Sequenced: PBMCs. The receptor was derived from a woman aged 18-35 years in good health. The CDR3 sequence: CASSSGTGSNSPLHF. CDR3 DNA: TGTGCCAGCAGTTCGGGGACAGGATCTAATTCACCCCTCCACTTT.